The entry below gives a single T cell receptor (beta chain) sequence along with its context. Its cognate antigen is unknown. The protocol was immunoSEQ multiplex PCR, while the TCRdb copy is restricted to in-frame clones and leaves out a portion. The repertoire holds 72,000 or so clones, with 74% as singletons. CD4+ T cells were isolated after less than 13 days of culture. Participants received two doses of either the BNT162b2 or mRNA-1273 vaccine. Researchers swapped half the medium for IL-2 medium on both days 3 and 7. This sample stems from a study of vaccination effects on CD4 cells after COVID-19. Study results and caveats: Healthy vaccine recipients' vaccine-induced clones were almost all SARS-CoV-2 mono-reactive. After vaccination, at late timepoints, clones induced by infection and by vaccine contracted markedly. No early post-infection timepoints were available in the study, which also included few convalescent patients.

V shed 3 bases and J 9 bases; nucleotides not matched to a gene: 9. This CDR3 is built from 14 residues. Looked up from germline, CDR1 is SGHKS and CDR2 is YYEKEE (reference sequence). The sequence derives from a human donor who received a COVID-19 vaccine. This chain links TRBV5-5 with TRBJ2-3, with 8 bases identical to TRBD1. Sequenced material: CD4+ T cells from PBMCs cultured without peptide, taken after COVID-19 vaccination. CDR3 loop: CASSSTGARDTQYF. The CDR3 region has the DNA TGTGCCAGCAGCTCGACAGGGGCTCGAGACACGCAGTATTTT.